The 27 T cell receptor beta chains given below trace back to one sample, sequenced in a study of T cell changes during pregnancy in multiple sclerosis. The repertoire was sequenced with immunoSEQ multiplex PCR; TCRdb's copy has only in-frame clones and lacks some. Among about 28,000 clones listed, approximately 90% were seen once. Source: CD8+ T cells from peripheral blood mononuclear cells, taken before pregnancy. The source of these receptors is a female donor with multiple sclerosis, enrolled in a pregnancy study.

This clone was detected only once. The genes are TRBV28 and TRBJ2-1, with 7 bases identical to TRBD1. The CDR3 spans 16 residues. V lost 3 bases and J lost 3; bases outside the gene matches: 8. The germline CDR1 and CDR2 sequences are MDHEN and SYDVKM. CDR3 protein: CASSLGTAEFYNEQFF. The CDR3 nucleotides read TGTGCCAGCAGTTTGGGGACAGCCGAATTCTACAATGAGCAGTTCTTC.

CDR3 sequence: CASSSSVGDLEQYF. Written as DNA, the CDR3 is TGTGCCAGCAGCTCTTCGGTGGGAGATTTGGAGCAGTACTTC. The V gene is TRBV7-9, the J gene TRBJ2-7; TRBD2 might be the D (5 bases). CDR3 length equals 14 residues. CDR1 SEHNR and CDR2 FQNEAQ come from the germline V gene (reference sequence). V lost 4 bases and J 7 bases, leaving 17 bases between the germline ends.

The gene calls are TRBV7-8 and TRBJ2-2; a possible D gene is TRBD2 (6 bases). Trimming pared 5 bases from V and 5 bases from J, leaving 24 bases between. The CDR3 spans 18 residues. CDR1 is SGHVS and CDR2 is FQNEAQ in the germline V gene. CDR3 nucleotide sequence: TGTGCCAGCAGCACCAGGCTAGCGCCCATGAGGAAGACCGGGGAGCTGTTTTTT. Its translation: CASSTRLAPMRKTGELFF.

The chain carries TRBV5-5 and TRBJ2-1, with D uncertain. V was trimmed by 3 bases and J by 10 bases, leaving 14 bases between them. Germline V gene sequence: CDR1 SGHKS, CDR2 YYEKEE (reference sequence). This CDR3 has 13 amino acids. CDR3 coding DNA: TGTGCCAGCAGCTCCATTGCACCCGAGGAGCAGTTCTTC. As protein: CASSSIAPEEQFF.

V gene TRBV5-8 combines with J gene TRBJ1-2, with TRBD1 identical over 7 bases. Germline lookup yields CDR1 SGHTS and CDR2 YDEGEE. V dropped 4 bases and J dropped 4; count of bases not matched to a gene: 13. This CDR3 has 16 amino acids. The CDR3 DNA reads as TGTGCCAGCAGCACGTTTTCCGGGACAGATTTCTATGGCTACACCTTC. As protein: CASSTFSGTDFYGYTF. Using reference TRBV5-8 and TRBJ1-2 for the parts outside the CDR3, the full variable domain is EAGVTQSPTHLIKTRGQQATLRCSPISGHTSVYWYQQALGLGLQFLLWYDEGEERNRGNFPPRFSGRQFPNYSSELNVNALELEDSALYLCASSTFSGTDFYGYTFGSGTRLTVV.

This clone was recorded a few times. This chain connects TRBV5-4 to TRBJ1-1; perhaps TRBD1 as D (5 bases). The CDR3 has 14 residues. Germline V gene sequence: CDR1 SGHNT, CDR2 YYREEE (reference sequence). V gave up 4 bases and J gave up 6 bases, with 16 bases separating them. The DNA for the CDR3 is TGTGCCAGCAGCCCTGAGACAGTAAGCTCTGAAGCTTTCTTT. Its protein is CASSPETVSSEAFF.

The chain recombines TRBV6-1 with TRBJ1-1; maybe TRBD1 (6 bases). Germline CDR1 MNHNS, CDR2 SASEGT. Trimming shortened V by 0 bases and J by 1 base, and 15 bases separated the two germline ends. This CDR3 has 17 residues. The CDR3 region has the DNA TGTGCCAGCAGTGAAGCCTTCGGGGACACAACGAACACTGAAGCTTTCTTT. This sequence encodes CASSEAFGDTTNTEAFF.

This clone was picked up one time. V and J are TRBV7-9 and TRBJ2-1, with 8 nucleotides matching TRBD2. This CDR3 region has 14 residues. Germline-derived CDR1 and CDR2 are SEHNR and FQNEAQ (reference sequence). The J segment lost 9 bases and the V segment lost 2 bases, leaving 6 bases of the junction unmatched. The CDR3: CASSLPGLAGEQFF. CDR3 DNA: TGTGCCAGCAGCTTACCCGGACTAGCTGGTGAGCAGTTCTTC.

The J gene is TRBJ2-6, the V gene TRBV19; no definite D call. The CDR3 is 16 residues long. The ends were cut back, 0 bases at V and 0 bases at J, with 6 bases in the middle. CDR1 is LNHDA and CDR2 is SQIVND in the germline V gene (reference sequence). CDR3 coding DNA: TGTGCCAGTAGTATAGATGTCGGCTCTGGGGCCAACGTCCTGACTTTC. Amino acid sequence: CASSIDVGSGANVLTF.

The genes are TRBV13 and TRBJ2-1; D is possibly TRBD2 (6 bases). The CDR3 is made up of 16 amino acids. CDR1 is PRHDT, CDR2 FYEKMQ, per germline (reference sequence). V lost 0 bases and J 1 base, leaving 10 bases between the germline ends. The CDR3 region has the DNA TGTGCCAGCAGCTTAGGGGAGGGGAGATCCTACAATGAGCAGTTCTTC. This codes for CASSLGEGRSYNEQFF. Full variable domain (remainder filled in from reference TRBV13 and TRBJ2-1): AAGVIQSPRHLIKEKRETATLKCYPIPRHDTVYWYQQGPGQDPQFLISFYEKMQSDKGSIPDRFSAQQFSDYHSELNMSSLELGDSALYFCASSLGEGRSYNEQFFGPGTRLTVL.

This clone was counted a single time. The rearrangement uses TRBV5-1 and TRBJ2-1; D is possibly TRBD1 (6 bases). Trimming removed 2 bases at V and 8 bases at J, with 20 bases between. CDR3 length equals 16 residues. Germline values: CDR1 SGHRS, CDR2 YFSETQ. This CDR3 reads CASSFQGTPNPDEQFF. CDR3 in DNA: TGCGCCAGCAGCTTTCAGGGGACCCCGAATCCGGATGAGCAGTTCTTC.

This clone was recorded only once. CDR3 protein: CASSHGGGEDDEQYF. CDR3 sequence (DNA): TGTGCCAGCAGTCACGGCGGGGGGGAAGACGACGAGCAGTACTTC. The J gene is TRBJ2-7, the V gene TRBV28, with 9 bases aligning to TRBD2. V lost 5 bases, J lost 5 bases, and 10 bases stayed unmatched. Germline V gene lookup returns CDR1 MDHEN and CDR2 SYDVKM. The CDR3 runs 15 residues.

J is TRBJ2-7 and V is TRBV7-9; 11 bases are a match to TRBD2. This CDR3 has 13 residues. Per the germline V gene, CDR1 is SEHNR and CDR2 is FQNEAQ (reference sequence). The V segment lost 6 bases and the J segment 3 bases; nucleotides outside the gene matches: 1. CDR3 sequence reads: CASRTSGSYEQYF. Written as DNA, the CDR3 is TGTGCCAGCAGAACTAGCGGGAGCTACGAGCAGTACTTC.

The rearrangement uses TRBV27 and TRBJ2-7; 7 nucleotides agree with TRBD1. Germline V gene sequence: CDR1 MNHEY, CDR2 SMNVEV (reference sequence). Trimming removed 3 bases from V and 3 bases from J; junction bases left unmatched: 8. CDR3 size: 15 residues. The CDR3 sequence: CASSLTGSGVYEQYF. As DNA, the CDR3 is TGTGCCAGCAGTTTGACAGGGTCTGGGGTCTACGAGCAGTACTTC.

V gene TRBV11-3 combines with J gene TRBJ2-2; TRBD2 matches at 9 bases. Germline CDR1 reads SGHNT; CDR2 reads YENEEA. After removal of 0 bases from V and 3 bases from J, the junction contained 11 bases not matched to a gene. The CDR3 is made up of 19 amino acids. This CDR3 reads CASSLDPFIAGEHTGELFF. The CDR3 DNA sequence: TGTGCCAGCAGCTTAGACCCCTTCATAGCGGGAGAGCACACCGGGGAGCTGTTTTTT.

This clone showed up just a few times. The rearrangement links TRBV11-2 to TRBJ2-5; D is perhaps TRBD1 (6 bases). CDR3 size: 16 residues. Trimming cost V 4 bases and J 5 bases, with 20 bases left between them. Germline CDR1 is SGHAT and CDR2 is FQNNGV. Here the CDR3 reads CASSYSRTVRGETQYF. CDR3 coding DNA: TGTGCCAGCAGCTACTCAAGGACAGTTCGAGGGGAGACCCAGTACTTC. The full variable domain, in which reference TRBV11-2 and TRBJ2-5 provide the parts outside the CDR3, is EAGVAQSPRYKIIEKRQSVAFWCNPISGHATLYWYQQILGQGPKLLIQFQNNGVVDDSQLPKDRFSAERLKGVDSTLKIQPAKLEDSAVYLCASSYSRTVRGETQYFGPGTRLLVL.

The chain recombines TRBV11-3 with TRBJ1-1; perhaps TRBD1 as D (6 bases). This CDR3 comprises 14 residues. Germline CDR1 reads SGHNT; CDR2 reads YENEEA. Trimming took off 0 bases at V and 4 bases at J, with 9 bases between the two ends. In DNA form, the CDR3 reads TGTGCCAGCAGCTTAGAACAGGGTGGCACTGAAGCTTTCTTT. This gives the protein CASSLEQGGTEAFF.

This clone was observed once. This chain joins TRBV6-5 and TRBJ2-1; a possible D gene is TRBD1 (6 bases). This CDR3 is built from 16 residues. Per the germline V gene, CDR1 is MNHEY and CDR2 is SVGAGI. Trimming left V 4 bases short and J 12 bases short, with 25 bases between. The CDR3 nucleotides read TGTGCCAGCAGTTCCAACAGGGAAAAGGACACAATGGGGCAGTTCTTC. It specifies CASSSNREKDTMGQFF.

The chain has TRBV6-1 and TRBJ2-7; the D gene is possibly TRBD1 (6 bases). Trimming removed 4 bases from V and 6 bases from J, with 19 bases in between. This CDR3 has 15 residues. CDR1 and CDR2 (germline): MNHNS, SASEGT. CDR3 region: CASSGVGGRGLEQYF. DNA for the CDR3: TGTGCCAGCAGTGGGGTTGGGGGCAGGGGCCTCGAGCAGTACTTC.

This chain uses TRBV4-1 with TRBJ2-2; no clear D. Germline V lookup: CDR1 MGHRA, CDR2 YSYEKL. V shed 0 bases and J shed 4 bases, with 12 bases lying between them. There are 16 residues in the CDR3. This CDR3 is CASSQDSSRSTGELFF. DNA of the CDR3: TGCGCCAGCAGCCAAGATTCCTCCAGGTCCACCGGGGAGCTGTTTTTT.

The chain couples TRBV4-3 to TRBJ2-2, with 8 bases fitting TRBD1. CDR1 and CDR2 (germline): LGHNA, YSLEER. This CDR3 is built from 16 residues. The junction had 11 bases not matched to a gene; V was cut back by 4 bases and J by 7 bases. The CDR3 region is CASSRNPDRGGGELFF. The CDR3 DNA follows: TGCGCCAGCAGCCGAAATCCCGACAGGGGTGGCGGGGAGCTGTTTTTT.

This clone was picked up a small number of times. The chain recombines TRBV30 with TRBJ1-5; the D gene is possibly TRBD1 (5 bases). The CDR3 sequence is 13 residues long. Trimming pared 2 bases from V and 6 bases from J, leaving 11 bases between. Looked up from germline, CDR1 is GTSNPN and CDR2 is SVGIG (reference sequence). The CDR3 spells CAWSSGLGQPQHF. DNA for the CDR3: TGTGCCTGGAGTTCAGGGCTGGGTCAGCCCCAGCATTTT.

This clone was observed once. The genes are TRBV4-1 and TRBJ2-1, with a possible D match to TRBD2 (6 bases). This CDR3 is built from 15 residues. V dropped 0 bases and J dropped 1 base, with 7 bases sitting between them. CDR1 is MGHRA, CDR2 YSYEKL, per germline. The CDR3 DNA reads TGCGCCAGCAGCCAAGATAGCGGTTCCTACAATGAGCAGTTCTTC. It codes for CASSQDSGSYNEQFF.

This chain joins TRBV5-1 and TRBJ2-5; TRBD1 matches at 8 bases. V lost 2 bases to trimming and J lost 2 bases; unmatched junction nucleotides: 2. The CDR3 totals 14 residues. Germline V CDR1 and CDR2: SGHRS, YFSETQ. CDR3 amino acids: CASSFGQGQETQYF. The CDR3 coding sequence is TGCGCCAGCAGCTTCGGACAGGGACAAGAGACCCAGTACTTC.

The chain combines TRBV6-5 with TRBJ2-7; D possibly corresponds to TRBD2 (6 bases). V was clipped by 2 bases and J by 2 bases, with 10 bases between them. The CDR3 is made up of 14 amino acids. The germline V gene encodes CDR1 MNHEY and CDR2 SVGAGI. In DNA, the CDR3 is TGTGCCAGCAGTTACGATGGGACTGCCTACGAGCAGTACTTC. Amino acids: CASSYDGTAYEQYF.

Here the CDR3 DNA reads TGTGCCAGCAGCTTCCCCTGGACTAGCCATTTTAATGAGCAGTTCTTC. Translating it yields CASSFPWTSHFNEQFF. The chain employs TRBV7-2 and TRBJ2-1, with 8 bases identical to TRBD2. This CDR3 is built from 16 residues. The V and J ends lost 3 bases and 7 bases, in that order; junction bases with no gene match: 11. The germline CDR1 and CDR2 sequences are SGHTA and FQGNSA.

This chain links TRBV4-1 with TRBJ1-6; no definite D call. The length of the CDR3 is 13 residues. Germline CDR1 and CDR2: MGHRA and YSYEKL. Trimming took off 3 bases at V and 7 bases at J, with 7 bases between the two ends. DNA for the CDR3: TGCGCCAGCAGCCAGGACTTAAATTCACCCCTCCACTTT. Translating it yields CASSQDLNSPLHF.